This is a list of T cell receptor beta chains from one sample in a study of blood T cell repertoires in COVID-19. Assay used: immunoSEQ multiplex PCR; TCRdb lists only in-frame clones, some missing. The sample includes roughly 100,000 clones, about 88% of them seen just once. The sample comprised peripheral blood. The source is a woman of 80 years or more with active COVID-19. The CDR3 runs from the conserved cysteine through the conserved F or W. A D gene is named only where the DNA matches it firmly. Some rows mark clone size as missing; the rest say once, few, many or name a class of expanded clone.

>TRBV13|TRBD2|NA|TRBJ2-1
CASSTRRLAGAYNEQFF
TGTGCCAGCAGCACACGCCGGCTAGCGGGGGCCTACAATGAGCAGTTCTTC
>TRBV10-3|TRBD1|once|TRBJ1-5
CAIRADRSNQPQHF
TGTGCCATCAGGGCGGACAGGAGCAATCAGCCCCAGCATTTT
>TRBV4-2|NA|NA|TRBJ2-5
CASSQVPGETQYF
TGTGCCAGCAGCCAAGTCCCCGGGGAGACCCAGTACTTC
>TRBV6-1|NA|NA|TRBJ1-3
CASSEDGFSGNTIYF
TGTGCCAGCAGTGAAGACGGGTTCTCTGGAAACACCATATATTTT
>TRBV5-1|TRBD1|NA|TRBJ2-1
CASSFGDWGTGQFF
TGCGCCAGCAGCTTCGGGGATTGGGGGACAGGGCAGTTCTTC
>TRBV5-1|TRBD2|once|TRBJ2-5
CASSLGLAGGPSETQYF
TGCGCCAGCAGCTTGGGTTTAGCGGGAGGGCCTAGTGAGACCCAGTACTTC
>TRBV7-2|TRBD2|NA|TRBJ2-5
CASSLVASGTTQYF
TGTGCCAGCAGCTTAGTAGCAAGCGGGACGACCCAGTACTTC
>TRBV5-8|NA|NA|TRBJ2-1
CASSLLREQFF
TGTGCCAGCAGCTTGCTCCGTGAGCAGTTCTTC
>TRBV4-3|NA|NA|TRBJ2-7
CASSQDTGHPYEQYF
TGCGCCAGCAGCCAAGATACGGGACATCCCTACGAGCAGTACTTC
>TRBV6-1|TRBD1|once|TRBJ1-2
CASSEVQGGPWGYTF
TGTGCCAGCAGTGAGGTACAGGGGGGACCTTGGGGCTACACCTTC
>TRBV5-1|TRBD2|NA|TRBJ2-7
CASSLVGETSGEQYF
TGCGCCAGCAGCTTGGTTGGTGAGACTAGCGGCGAGCAGTACTTC
>TRBV6-2/TRBV6-3|TRBD1|NA|TRBJ2-7
CASSYYRTGPTEQYF
TGTGCCAGCAGTTACTACAGGACAGGGCCCACCGAGCAGTACTTC
>TRBV25-1|NA|few|TRBJ1-2
CASSGGGGLGGYTF
TGTGCCAGCAGTGGAGGAGGCGGCCTGGGGGGCTACACCTTC
>TRBV7-2|TRBD2|NA|TRBJ2-1
CASSFRTGGLAGDNEQFF
TGTGCCAGCAGCTTCCGGACAGGGGGACTAGCGGGGGACAATGAGCAGTTCTTC
>TRBV4-1|TRBD1|NA|TRBJ2-3
CASSQPLGRQGVSDTQYF
TGCGCCAGCAGCCAACCCCTTGGGCGACAGGGGGTTTCAGATACGCAGTATTTT
>TRBV4-3|TRBD1|NA|TRBJ2-7
CASSTNDRDGYEQYF
TGCGCCAGCAGCACTAACGACAGGGACGGCTACGAGCAGTACTTC
>TRBV7-2|NA|NA|TRBJ2-5
CASSLQETQYF
TGTGCCAGCAGCCTCCAGGAGACCCAGTACTTC
>TRBV6-2/TRBV6-3|TRBD2|NA|TRBJ2-6
CASSYASGGSSGANVLTF
TGTGCCAGCAGTTACGCCAGCGGGGGAAGCTCTGGGGCCAACGTCCTGACTTTC
>TRBV28|NA|NA|TRBJ1-6
CASSTRRDSSPLHF
TGTGCCAGCAGTACGCGCAGGGATAGTTCACCCCTCCACTTT
>TRBV7-9|NA|NA|TRBJ2-3
CASSLLGVDTQYF
TGTGCCAGCAGCCTGTTAGGGGTGGATACGCAGTATTTT
>TRBV4-2|TRBD1|few|TRBJ1-2
CASSLGETGGAWTF
TGTGCCAGCAGCCTGGGGGAAACAGGGGGCGCTTGGACCTTC
>TRBV4-1|NA|few|TRBJ2-2
CASSRGTGGAGELFF
TGCGCCAGCAGCCGCGGGACGGGTGGGGCCGGGGAGCTGTTTTTT
>TRBV6-4|TRBD2|once|TRBJ2-2
CASSDSPGLAGVGELFF
TGTGCCAGCAGTGACTCGCCGGGACTAGCGGGAGTAGGGGAGCTGTTTTTT